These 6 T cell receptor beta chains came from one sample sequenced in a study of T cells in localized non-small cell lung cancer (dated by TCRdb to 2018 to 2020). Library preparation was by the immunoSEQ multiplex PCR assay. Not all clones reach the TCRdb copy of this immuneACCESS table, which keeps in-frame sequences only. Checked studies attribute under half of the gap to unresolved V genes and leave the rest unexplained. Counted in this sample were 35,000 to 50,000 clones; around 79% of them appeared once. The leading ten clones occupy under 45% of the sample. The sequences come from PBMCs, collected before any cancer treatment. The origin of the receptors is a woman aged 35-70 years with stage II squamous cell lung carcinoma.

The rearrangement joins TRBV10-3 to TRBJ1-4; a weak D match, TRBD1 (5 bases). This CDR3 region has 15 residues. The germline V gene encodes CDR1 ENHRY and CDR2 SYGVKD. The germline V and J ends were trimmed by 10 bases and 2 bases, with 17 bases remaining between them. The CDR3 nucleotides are TGTGCCACAGCCCTCGAGGGGTCCACTAATGAAAAACTGTTTTTT. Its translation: CATALEGSTNEKLFF.

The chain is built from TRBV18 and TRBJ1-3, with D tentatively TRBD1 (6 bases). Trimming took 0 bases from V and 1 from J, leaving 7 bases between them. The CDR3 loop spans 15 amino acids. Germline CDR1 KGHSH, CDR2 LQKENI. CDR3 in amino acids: CASSPPQGSGNTIYF. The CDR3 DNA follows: TGTGCCAGCTCACCACCGCAGGGGTCTGGAAACACCATATATTTT.

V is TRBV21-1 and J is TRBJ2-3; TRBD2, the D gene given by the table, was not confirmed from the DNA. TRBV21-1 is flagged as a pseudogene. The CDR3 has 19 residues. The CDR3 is CASSKGGLAGGVGTDTQYF. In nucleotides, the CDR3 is TGTGCCAGCAGCAAAGGGGGACTAGCGGGAGGAGTAGGCACAGATACGCAGTATTTT.

The CDR3, as DNA: TGCGCCAGCAGCACTACAGGGGAGGGCGAAAAACTGTTTTTT. Residues: CASSTTGEGEKLFF. The chain carries TRBV5-1 and TRBJ1-4, with 7 bases lining up with TRBD1. Germline V gene data show CDR1 as SGHRS and CDR2 as YFSETQ. The CDR3 runs 14 residues. Trimming at V came to 4 bases and at J to 8 bases, leaving 8 bases not matched to a gene.

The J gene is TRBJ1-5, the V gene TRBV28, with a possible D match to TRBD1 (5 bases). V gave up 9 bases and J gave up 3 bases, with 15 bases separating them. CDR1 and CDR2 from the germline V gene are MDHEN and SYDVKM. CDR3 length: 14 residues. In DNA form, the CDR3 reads TGTGCCAGTGAGGGGCAGGGCTTCAATCAGCCCCAGCATTTT. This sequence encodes CASEGQGFNQPQHF.

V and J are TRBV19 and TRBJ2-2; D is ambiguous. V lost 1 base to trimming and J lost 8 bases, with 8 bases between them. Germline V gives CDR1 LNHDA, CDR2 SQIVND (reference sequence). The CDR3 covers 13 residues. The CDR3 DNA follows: TGTGCCAGTAGTATAGTCCCCCCAGGGGAGCTGTTTTTT. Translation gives CASSIVPPGELFF.